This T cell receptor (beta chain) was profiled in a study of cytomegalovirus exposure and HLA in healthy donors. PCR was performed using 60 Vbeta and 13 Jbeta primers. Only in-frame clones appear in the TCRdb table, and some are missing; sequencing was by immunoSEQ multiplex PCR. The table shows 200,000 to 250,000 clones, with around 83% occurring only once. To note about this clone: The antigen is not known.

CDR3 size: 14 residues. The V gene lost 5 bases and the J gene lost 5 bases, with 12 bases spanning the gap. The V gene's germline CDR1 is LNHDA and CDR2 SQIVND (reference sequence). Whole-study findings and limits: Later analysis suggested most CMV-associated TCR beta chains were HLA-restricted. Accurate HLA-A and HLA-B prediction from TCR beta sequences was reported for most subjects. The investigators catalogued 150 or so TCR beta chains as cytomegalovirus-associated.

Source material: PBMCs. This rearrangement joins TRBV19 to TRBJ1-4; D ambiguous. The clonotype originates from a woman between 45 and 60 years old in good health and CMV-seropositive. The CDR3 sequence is CASSPSTENEKLFF. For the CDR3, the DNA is TGTGCCAGTAGTCCCTCTACAGAAAATGAAAAACTGTTTTTT.